A selection of T cell receptor beta chains follows, all from one sample in a study of vaccination and CD4 T cells after COVID-19. TCRdb itself ran the PCR reads through MiXCR, one entry per CDR3 protein. The sample consists of under 15,000 distinct CDR3 sequences, more than 40% of them appearing once. Their cognate antigens are unknown. The source material was CD4+ T cells from blood, cultured in vitro. These receptors originate from a human donor who had recovered from COVID-19. The CDR3 runs from the conserved cysteine through the conserved F or W. Only some rows state a clone size, as once, few, many or a class for expanded clones.

>TRBV6-5|TRBJ2-5|few
CASSLGQGAWETQYF
>TRBV2|TRBJ2-7|NA
CASSEPLQGEEQYF
>TRBV20-1|TRBJ2-5|NA
CSARDVGETQYF
>TRBV18|TRBJ2-1|NA
CASSQSSYNEQFF
>TRBV14|TRBJ1-2|few
CASSLNQGWYGYTF
>TRBV5-1|TRBJ2-1|NA
CASSLVPGSSYNEQFF
>TRBV14|TRBJ2-6|NA
CAGSTSSGANVLTF
>TRBV6-1|TRBJ2-2|few
CASSRLGLARLFF
>TRBV9|TRBJ1-5|NA
CASSASPRTDQPQHF
>TRBV6-1|TRBJ2-1|NA
CASWDPFQTYNEQFF
>TRBV7-9|TRBJ2-3|once
CASSFGLSTDTQYF
>TRBV23-1|TRBJ2-3|few
CASSQWGQENTDTQYF
>TRBV5-8|TRBJ1-6|NA
CASSLQRGPNSPLHF
>TRBV4-1|TRBJ2-7|NA
CASSQAHFRGYEQYF
>TRBV27|TRBJ1-5|once
CASKFDRGSNQPQHF
>TRBV20-1|TRBJ1-5|few
CSALQITGNQPQHF
>TRBV6-9|TRBJ1-1|NA
CATRSVNTEAFF
>TRBV20-1|TRBJ2-6|NA
CSARDHRAGANVLTF
>TRBV27|TRBJ2-4|NA
CASSPGTGKNIQYF
>TRBV12-3/TRBV12-4|TRBJ2-5|NA
CASSFPSRVETQYF
>TRBV19|TRBJ1-2|few
CASMVLGYGYTF
>TRBV9|TRBJ2-1|NA
CASSARLADNEQFF
>TRBV29-1|TRBJ2-3|few
CSVEGRARGTDTQYF
>TRBV10-3|TRBJ2-5|few
CAISGHGQETQYF
>TRBV27|TRBJ2-7|NA
CASSFRGGLNYEQYF
>TRBV12-3/TRBV12-4|TRBJ2-5|NA
CASSLNRGQETQYF
>TRBV10-3|TRBJ1-2|few
CAISESTGYGYTF
>TRBV19|TRBJ2-3|NA
CASSGTGKDTQYF
>TRBV20-1|TRBJ2-2|NA
CSAITGNTGELFF
>TRBV23-1|TRBJ1-1|NA
CASSPWDRARTDHRNTEAFF
>TRBV10-2|TRBJ2-3|few
CASIAAREQYF
>TRBV2|TRBJ2-3|few
CATSDRTPTDTQYF
>TRBV20-1|TRBJ1-1|NA
CSAREAFF
>TRBV6-5|TRBJ1-1|NA
CASSYLTRGQGYNTEAFF
>TRBV6-5|TRBJ2-7|NA
CASSSGTWYEQYF
>TRBV6-5|TRBJ1-5|NA
CASSSNPPGAGGNQPQHF
>TRBV7-3|TRBJ1-2|NA
CASSSAGGLGYTF
>TRBV6-5|TRBJ2-5|few
CASSYSNLRGRRSFETQYF
>TRBV20-1|TRBJ2-2|few
CSAPRTRGAGELFF
>TRBV5-8|TRBJ2-5|NA
CASSLGSVVGLGETQYF
>TRBV7-9|TRBJ2-3|few
CASSFRGRATSGSRVTDTQYF
>TRBV2|TRBJ1-1|few
CASMYRRTEAFF